Below, 15 T cell receptor beta chains from the same sample are listed, as sequenced in a study of blood T cell repertoires in COVID-19. The table came from immunoSEQ multiplex PCR; TCRdb's copy has only in-frame clones and leaves some out. The table includes some 210,000 clones, roughly 90% detected once. Sequenced input: peripheral blood. Receptor source: a woman between 35 and 50 years old with acute or convalescent COVID-19.

This clone was seen once. The rearrangement links TRBV5-1 to TRBJ1-3; D is unresolved. The ends were cut back, 3 bases at V and 0 bases at J, with 13 bases in the middle. Germline assignment: CDR1 SGHRS and CDR2 YFSETQ. The CDR3 is 16 amino acids. CDR3 sequence (DNA): TGCGCCAGCAGCTCCGTGGCAGGCAGCTCTGGAAACACCATATATTTT. As protein: CASSSVAGSSGNTIYF.

The chain couples TRBV2 to TRBJ2-5; TRBD1 is a possible D gene (6 bases). V gave up 6 bases and J gave up 5 bases, with 16 bases separating them. CDR1 and CDR2 from the germline V gene are SNHLY and FYNNEI. This CDR3 contains 14 residues. The CDR3 sequence: CASRSTGFAETQYF. The CDR3 nucleotides read TGTGCCAGCAGATCGACAGGCTTTGCGGAGACCCAGTACTTC.

The chain has TRBV5-1 and TRBJ2-5; 13 nucleotides agree with TRBD2. Germline V gives CDR1 SGHRS, CDR2 YFSETQ. V lost 3 bases to trimming and J lost 7 bases; unmatched junction nucleotides: 6. The CDR3 length is 15 residues. The CDR3 here is CASSSGTSGVATQYF. The CDR3 DNA follows: TGCGCCAGCAGCTCGGGGACTAGCGGGGTGGCGACCCAGTACTTC.

The CDR3 nucleotides read TGTGCCACCAGTGTAACAGACAGCAATCAGCCCCAGCATTTT. It codes for CATSVTDSNQPQHF. The gene calls are TRBV24-1 and TRBJ1-5, with D hard to call. The germline gives CDR1 KGHDR, CDR2 SFDVKD. CDR3 length equals 14 residues. Trimming removed 5 bases from V and 1 base from J, with 8 bases in between.

The V gene is TRBV27, the J gene TRBJ2-7, with TRBD1 identical over 7 bases. Germline V CDR1 and CDR2: MNHEY, SMNVEV (reference sequence). V lost 0 bases to trimming and J lost 1 base; unmatched junction nucleotides: 9. CDR3 length: 17 amino acids. The CDR3 region has the DNA TGTGCCAGCAGTTTATCACAACTACTGGGACAGTCCTACGAGCAGTACGTC. Translating it yields CASSLSQLLGQSYEQYV.

This rearrangement joins TRBV9 to TRBJ2-5; 13 bases align to TRBD2. The germline V gene has CDR1 SGDLS and CDR2 YYNGEE. This CDR3 contains 16 residues. The trim removed 4 bases at V and 5 bases at J, leaving 8 bases unmatched. The CDR3 protein is CASSFRLAGGRETQYF. CDR3 in DNA: TGTGCCAGCAGCTTCCGACTAGCGGGGGGCCGGGAGACCCAGTACTTC. Using reference TRBV9 and TRBJ2-5 for the parts outside the CDR3, the full variable domain is DSGVTQTPKHLITATGQRVTLRCSPRSGDLSVYWYQQSLDQGLQFLIQYYNGEERAKGNILERFSAQQFPDLHSELNLSSLELGDSALYFCASSFRLAGGRETQYFGPGTRLLVL.

The chain is built from TRBV4-1 and TRBJ2-5, with 13 bases lining up with TRBD2. The germline gives CDR1 MGHRA, CDR2 YSYEKL. The CDR3 runs 17 residues. V shed 5 bases and J 5 bases; nucleotides not matched to a gene: 11. CDR3: CASSRKLAGGPEETQYF. The CDR3 DNA sequence: TGCGCCAGCAGCAGAAAACTAGCGGGGGGGCCAGAGGAGACCCAGTACTTC.

This chain links TRBV6-5 with TRBJ2-7, with TRBD2 identical over 12 bases. This CDR3 comprises 15 residues. Germline V CDR1 and CDR2: MNHEY, SVGAGI. The J segment lost 0 bases and the V segment lost 6 bases, leaving 3 bases of the junction unmatched. The CDR3: CASRRTSGNSYEQYV. CDR3 DNA: TGTGCCAGCAGGCGGACTAGCGGGAACTCCTACGAGCAGTACGTC.

J is TRBJ1-1 and V is TRBV5-1; tentatively, D is TRBD1 (6 bases). This CDR3 spans 13 amino acids. The V end was cut by 4 bases, the J end by 1 base, with 8 bases between. Germline V lookup: CDR1 SGHRS, CDR2 YFSETQ. DNA for the CDR3: TGCGCCAGCAGCCCGACAGGGAACACTGAAGCTTTCTTT. It codes for CASSPTGNTEAFF.

CDR3 nucleotides: TGTGCCAGCAGTACAAACAGGGGCCCCTTTGATGGCTACACCTTC. Translated: CASSTNRGPFDGYTF. The chain is built from TRBV2 and TRBJ1-2; TRBD1 matches at 7 bases. The ends lost 5 bases at V and 6 bases at J; junction bases unmatched: 12. Looked up from germline, CDR1 is SNHLY and CDR2 is FYNNEI. CDR3 length: 15 amino acids.

The chain links TRBV6-5 to TRBJ1-3; 8 nucleotides line up with TRBD1. V trimming: 8 bases; J trimming: 3 bases; junction bases outside the gene matches: 9. Germline-derived CDR1 and CDR2 are MNHEY and SVGAGI. The CDR3 has 15 residues. The CDR3 region is CASGDRSRSGNTIYF. In DNA, the CDR3 is TGTGCCAGCGGGGACAGGTCCCGTAGTGGAAACACCATATATTTT.

V is TRBV18 and J is TRBJ2-3; a possible D gene is TRBD2 (6 bases). Trimming left V 3 bases short and J 0 bases short, with 19 bases between. The CDR3 consists of 18 residues. The germline V gene encodes CDR1 KGHSH and CDR2 LQKENI. The CDR3 DNA sequence: TGTGCCAGCTCACCCCAGGCCCGGCGGGGCCCTAGCACAGATACGCAGTATTTT. Its protein is CASSPQARRGPSTDTQYF.

In this sample, this clone turned up once. The chain employs TRBV9 and TRBJ2-5; the match to TRBD1 covers 9 bases. Germline V gives CDR1 SGDLS, CDR2 YYNGEE. V trimming: 3 bases; J trimming: 3 bases; junction bases outside the gene matches: 6. CDR3 length equals 15 residues. CDR3 DNA sequence: TGTGCCAGCAGCGCGGGGACAGGGTCGAAAGAGACCCAGTACTTC. Its translation: CASSAGTGSKETQYF.

This rearrangement joins TRBV12-5 to TRBJ2-3; no firm D call. The CDR3 length is 13 residues. In germline, CDR1 is LGHNT, CDR2 FRNRAP. Trimming took off 1 base at V and 6 bases at J, with 8 bases between the two ends. CDR3 DNA sequence: TGTGCTAGTGGTTTGGGACACCCGGATACGCAGTATTTT. Translated, it gives CASGLGHPDTQYF.

The chain combines TRBV9 with TRBJ2-5; TRBD2 aligns across 7 bases. The CDR3 totals 16 residues. V gave up 0 bases and J gave up 7 bases; unmatched junction bases: 12. Germline V gives CDR1 SGDLS, CDR2 YYNGEE. The CDR3 loop reads CASSVGLAAESGTQYF. CDR3 in DNA: TGTGCCAGCAGCGTAGGCCTAGCGGCCGAGAGTGGGACCCAGTACTTC.